This TCR beta chain was identified during a study of T cell responses to AZD1222 COVID-19 vaccine. General study points: Only a handful of AZD1222 recipients, several in all, had baseline seropositivity.

As concerns this clone: Its antigen is unidentified.

Profiling relied on immunoSEQ multiplex PCR, and the TCRdb table lists in-frame clones only, not all of them. The sample shows some 140,000 clones, 80% to 90% of them seen only once. This CDR3 is 12 amino acids long. V was cut by 4 bases and J by 6 bases, with 8 bases left in between. The clonotype originates from an adult in good health. The rearrangement links TRBV5-3 to TRBJ1-5; D not certain. TRBV5-3 qualifies as an ORF whose function is uncertain. The sample here was peripheral blood, taken on day 0 of AZD1222 vaccination. CDR3 DNA sequence: TGTGCCAGAAGCATAACAGCTCAGCCCCAGCATTTT. Its protein product is CARSITAQPQHF.